A single sample gave rise to the 21 T cell receptor beta chains below, sequenced in a study of T cell responses to AZD1222 COVID-19 vaccine. The assay was immunoSEQ multiplex PCR, and TCRdb's table has in-frame clones only and misses some. The sample carries about 110,000 clones, around 90% recorded once. Sequencing was performed on peripheral blood, taken 28 days after the second AZD1222 dose. These receptors all come from an adult who received the AZD1222 COVID-19 vaccine.

The chain combines TRBV6-5 with TRBJ1-3; 8 bases fit TRBD1. Germline loops: CDR1 MNHEY, CDR2 SVGAGI. The V and J ends lost 6 bases and 4 bases, in that order; junction bases with no gene match: 5. The CDR3 runs 14 residues. The CDR3 DNA reads as TGTGCCAGCAGAAAGACAGGGGTAGGAAACACCATATATTTT. Translated, it gives CASRKTGVGNTIYF.

This chain connects TRBV11-2 to TRBJ1-6; D call uncertain. Germline values: CDR1 SGHAT, CDR2 FQNNGV. The germline V and J ends were trimmed by 2 bases and 10 bases, with 15 bases remaining between them. The CDR3 length is 15 residues. The CDR3 nucleotides are TGTGCCAGCAGCTTAATGATAGGATGGGAGTCACCCCTCCACTTT. Translated: CASSLMIGWESPLHF.

This clone appeared a few times. A read error is possible here, since a much larger clone lies one base away. Other DNA sequences from this sample encode an identical CDR3 as well. This chain connects TRBV4-1 to TRBJ1-2; D is perhaps TRBD1 (6 bases). This CDR3 has 14 residues. Germline V gene lookup returns CDR1 MGHRA and CDR2 YSYEKL. V shed 1 base and J shed 3 bases, with 9 bases lying between them. The CDR3 is CASSQVRGDYGYTF. The CDR3 nucleotides are TGCGCCAGCAGCCAAGTGAGGGGGGACTATGGCTACACCTTC.

This clone was found once. The chain links TRBV2 to TRBJ1-1; no clear D gene. This CDR3 is 13 amino acids long. Trimming left V 1 base short and J 1 base short, with 4 bases between. Looked up from germline, CDR1 is SNHLY and CDR2 is FYNNEI. CDR3 sequence: CASSEVRNTEAFF. The DNA of the CDR3 is TGTGCCAGCAGTGAAGTCAGGAACACTGAAGCTTTCTTT.

The chain is built from TRBV5-4 and TRBJ1-2; D unresolved. This CDR3 region has 13 residues. Between the trimmed V and J ends, which lost 0 bases and 4 bases, there was a span of 7 bases. CDR1 and CDR2 from the germline V gene are SGHNT and YYREEE (reference sequence). The CDR3 DNA reads as TGTGCCAGCAGCTTGGGTATTGGCTATGGCTACACCTTC. Amino acids: CASSLGIGYGYTF. The full variable domain, in which reference TRBV5-4 and TRBJ1-2 provide the parts outside the CDR3, is ETGVTQSPTHLIKTRGQQVTLRCSSQSGHNTVSWYQQALGQGPQFIFQYYREEENGRGNFPPRFSGLQFPNYSSELNVNALELDDSALYLCASSLGIGYGYTFGSGTRLTVV.

This rearrangement joins TRBV28 to TRBJ1-2, with 8 bases aligning to TRBD1. Germline CDR1 MDHEN, CDR2 SYDVKM. The J segment lost 6 bases and the V segment lost 6 bases, leaving 9 bases of the junction unmatched. The length of the CDR3 is 14 residues. CDR3 bases: TGTGCCAGCAGCTGGACAGGGAAGATTGATGGCTACACCTTC. Protein sequence: CASSWTGKIDGYTF.

This chain connects TRBV18 to TRBJ1-2; the D gene is possibly TRBD1 (5 bases). CDR3 length equals 13 residues. Germline V gene lookup returns CDR1 KGHSH and CDR2 LQKENI. V was clipped by 1 base and J by 4 bases, with 7 bases between them. The CDR3 spells CASSPQGPYGYTF. CDR3 sequence (DNA): TGTGCCAGCTCACCACAGGGACCCTATGGCTACACCTTC.

This chain uses TRBV5-1 with TRBJ2-5; D not certain. The V end lost 1 base, the J end lost 5 bases, and 15 bases lay between the germline ends. The CDR3 length is 15 residues. CDR1 and CDR2 from the germline V gene are SGHRS and YFSETQ. CDR3: CASSLRGLLGETQYF. As DNA, the CDR3 is TGCGCCAGCAGCTTGAGAGGTCTTTTGGGGGAGACCCAGTACTTC.

The chain links TRBV13 to TRBJ2-2; TRBD2 matches 7 bases. V dropped 5 bases and J dropped 9; count of bases not matched to a gene: 9. Per germline, CDR1 PRHDT and CDR2 FYEKMQ (reference sequence). CDR3 length: 14 residues. CDR3 protein: CASSTYSGDRELFF. In DNA form, the CDR3 reads TGTGCCAGCAGCACCTACAGCGGGGACCGGGAGCTGTTTTTT.

The chain combines TRBV2 with TRBJ2-5, with 8 bases lining up with TRBD2. CDR3 length: 15 residues. J gave up 3 bases and V 6 bases, and 9 bases lay outside the gene matches. CDR1 and CDR2 (germline): SNHLY, FYNNEI. The CDR3 loop is CASSVMAGGEETQYF. The CDR3 coding sequence is TGTGCCAGCAGCGTGATGGCGGGAGGAGAAGAGACCCAGTACTTC.

The rearrangement joins TRBV19 to TRBJ2-1; a weak D match, TRBD1 (7 bases). Trimming pared 3 bases from V and 0 bases from J, leaving 21 bases between. This CDR3 is built from 19 residues. CDR1 is LNHDA, CDR2 SQIVND, per germline (reference sequence). The CDR3 sequence: CASSIPPRGALSSYNEQFF. The DNA for the CDR3 is TGTGCCAGTAGTATCCCCCCCAGGGGGGCCCTAAGCTCCTACAATGAGCAGTTCTTC. The whole variable domain, remainder taken from reference TRBV19 and TRBJ2-1, is DGGITQSPKYLFRKEGQNVTLSCEQNLNHDAMYWYRQDPGQGLRLIYYSQIVNDFQKGDIAEGYSVSREKKESFPLTVTSAQKNPTAFYLCASSIPPRGALSSYNEQFFGPGTRLTVL.

V gene TRBV28 combines with J gene TRBJ2-2, with 8 bases matching TRBD2. The CDR3 contains 14 residues. After removal of 6 bases from V and 7 bases from J, the junction contained 7 bases not matched to a gene. Per germline, CDR1 MDHEN and CDR2 SYDVKM. The CDR3 DNA sequence: TGTGCCAGCAGCGAGCGGGAGTGGGTCGGGGAGCTGTTTTTT. It specifies CASSEREWVGELFF.

This chain uses TRBV19 with TRBJ2-1, with TRBD1 matching 10 bases. In germline, CDR1 is LNHDA, CDR2 SQIVND (reference sequence). The CDR3 totals 17 residues. Germline trimming cut 3 bases from V and 5 bases from J; bases unmatched to any gene: 10. Here the CDR3 DNA reads TGTGCCAGTAGTATGACCCGCGGGACAGGGGACCACAATGAGCAGTTCTTC. The encoded protein is CASSMTRGTGDHNEQFF.

V is TRBV6-4 and J is TRBJ2-3; TRBD1 or TRBD2 may be the D gene (6 bases each). Germline V gene data show CDR1 as MRHNA and CDR2 as SNTAGT. The CDR3 length is 13 residues. Trimming shortened V by 9 bases and J by 8 bases, and 18 bases separated the two germline ends. The chain's CDR3 is CARGAGRCSTQYF. In nucleotides, the CDR3 is TGTGCCAGGGGGGCCGGGAGATGTAGTACGCAGTATTTT.

The V gene is TRBV13, the J gene TRBJ2-1, with D possibly TRBD1 on 5 matching bases. Trimming removed 0 bases from V and 0 bases from J, with 12 bases in between. The V gene's germline CDR1 is PRHDT and CDR2 FYEKMQ (reference sequence). The CDR3 is made up of 17 amino acids. The CDR3 reads CASSLGLGLSSYNEQFF. CDR3 DNA: TGTGCCAGCAGCTTAGGCCTGGGGCTGAGCTCCTACAATGAGCAGTTCTTC.

This chain joins TRBV4-2 and TRBJ2-7, with D tentatively TRBD2 (6 bases). V was cut by 0 bases and J by 5 bases, with 8 bases left in between. Germline V gives CDR1 LGHNA, CDR2 YNFKEQ. This CDR3 comprises 13 residues. CDR3 region: CASSQEREDEQYF. Here the CDR3 DNA reads TGTGCCAGCAGCCAAGAAAGGGAGGACGAGCAGTACTTC.

This clone was detected once. CDR3 sequence: CASSSRDTHPLEAFF. For the CDR3, the DNA is TGTGCCAGCAGCAGCCGGGACACCCATCCTCTTGAAGCTTTCTTT. The chain links TRBV5-4 to TRBJ1-1, with D tentatively TRBD1 (6 bases). Germline loops: CDR1 SGHNT, CDR2 YYREEE (reference sequence). The CDR3 has 15 amino acids. The V end was cut by 4 bases, the J end by 7 bases, with 20 bases between.

The chain links TRBV7-8 to TRBJ2-7; 14 positions match TRBD2. With V trimmed by 5 bases and J by 6 bases, 3 bases remained unmatched. The CDR3 has 14 amino acids. Looked up from germline, CDR1 is SGHVS and CDR2 is FQNEAQ. The CDR3 is CASSLGTSGSEQYF. CDR3 in DNA: TGTGCCAGCAGCCTTGGGACTAGCGGGAGCGAGCAGTACTTC.

This sequence joins TRBV15 and TRBJ1-5; 9 nucleotides line up with TRBD1. CDR1 is LNHNV and CDR2 is YYDKDF in the germline V gene (reference sequence). V shed 5 bases, J shed 6 bases, and the junction held 11 bases outside the gene matches. The CDR3 totals 16 residues. The CDR3: CATSRWTGAGTQPQHF. The CDR3 DNA sequence: TGTGCCACCAGCCGTTGGACAGGGGCAGGTACTCAGCCCCAGCATTTT.

This chain joins TRBV6-5 and TRBJ1-6; D is ambiguous. The ends were cut back, 6 bases at V and 8 bases at J, with 8 bases in the middle. CDR3 length equals 12 residues. In germline, CDR1 is MNHEY, CDR2 SVGAGI. DNA for the CDR3: TGTGCCAGCAGAGAGGCCTATTCACCCCTCCACTTT. Translated, it gives CASREAYSPLHF.

This clone was recorded once. The rearrangement uses TRBV7-2 and TRBJ1-5, with TRBD1 matching 11 bases. This CDR3 contains 15 residues. J lost 4 bases, V lost 6 bases, and 5 bases had no gene match. Germline V gives CDR1 SGHTA, CDR2 FQGNSA. Here the CDR3 DNA reads TGTGCCAGCAGTTGGACAGGGGGCTATAATCAGCCCCAGCATTTT. The encoded protein is CASSWTGGYNQPQHF.